The present entry profiles one T cell receptor beta chain with its context. This specimen comes from a study of blood T cell repertoires in COVID-19. The V end lost 2 bases, the J end lost 3 bases, and 2 bases lay between the germline ends. This CDR3 spans 12 amino acids. Original processing methods: Reference gene primer amplification yielded estimated nucleated cell counts. Sequencing was performed with immunoSEQ multiplex PCR; in TCRdb, only in-frame clones are kept and a portion is missing. V and J calls and clone size are as listed in that table; D and trimming were resolved from the DNA. The sample consists of about 220,000 clones, roughly 90% of them appearing once.

The chain employs TRBV12-3 or TRBV12-4 and TRBJ1-3; D not resolved. Sequences were obtained from peripheral blood. The receptor was isolated from a man aged 35-49 years with active or convalescent COVID-19. The CDR3, as DNA: TGTGCCAGCAGTTTATATGGAAACACCATATATTTT. Protein sequence: CASSLYGNTIYF.